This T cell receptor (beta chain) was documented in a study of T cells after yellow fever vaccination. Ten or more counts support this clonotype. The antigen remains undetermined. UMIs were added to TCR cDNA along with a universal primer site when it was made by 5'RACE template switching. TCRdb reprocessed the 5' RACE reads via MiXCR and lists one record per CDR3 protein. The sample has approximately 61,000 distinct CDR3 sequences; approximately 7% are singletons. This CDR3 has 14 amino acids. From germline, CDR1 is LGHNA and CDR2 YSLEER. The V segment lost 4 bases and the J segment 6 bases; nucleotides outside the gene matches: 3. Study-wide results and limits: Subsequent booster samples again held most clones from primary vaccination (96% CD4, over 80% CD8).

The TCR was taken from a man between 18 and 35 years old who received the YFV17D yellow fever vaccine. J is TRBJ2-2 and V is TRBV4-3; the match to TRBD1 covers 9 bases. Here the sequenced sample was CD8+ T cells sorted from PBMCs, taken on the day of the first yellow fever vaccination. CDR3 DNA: TGCGCCAGCAGCCCAGGGACAGGGTCCGGGGAGCTGTTTTTT. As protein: CASSPGTGSGELFF.